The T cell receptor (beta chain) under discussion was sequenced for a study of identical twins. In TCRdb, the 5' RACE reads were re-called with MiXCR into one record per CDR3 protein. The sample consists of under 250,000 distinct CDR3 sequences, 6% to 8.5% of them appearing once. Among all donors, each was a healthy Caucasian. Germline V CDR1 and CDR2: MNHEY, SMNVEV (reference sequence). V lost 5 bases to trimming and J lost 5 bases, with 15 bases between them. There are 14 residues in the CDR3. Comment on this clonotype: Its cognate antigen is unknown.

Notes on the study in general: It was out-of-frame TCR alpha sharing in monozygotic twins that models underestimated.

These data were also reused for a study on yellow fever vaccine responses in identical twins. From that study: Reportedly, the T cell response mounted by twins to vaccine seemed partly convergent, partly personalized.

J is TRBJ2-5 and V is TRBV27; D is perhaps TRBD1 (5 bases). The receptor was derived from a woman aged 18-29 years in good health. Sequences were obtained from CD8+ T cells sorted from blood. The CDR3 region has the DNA TGTGCCAGCAGTCCCCAGGGTATTGAGGAGACCCAGTACTTC. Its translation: CASSPQGIEETQYF.